This T cell receptor beta chain was identified during a study of identical twins. On this clonotype: Its specificity is not known.

Points from the study as a whole: Excess twin sharing in beta out-of-frame sequences was weaker. While abundant cord blood beta clonotypes carried fewer insertions, memory repertoires showed no such pattern.

The CDR3 length is 12 residues. Germline V CDR1 and CDR2: DFQATT, SNEGSKA (reference sequence). The V segment lost 4 bases and the J segment 7 bases; nucleotides outside the gene matches: 4. TCRdb re-called the 5' RACE reads through MiXCR, storing one row per CDR3 protein. The sample consists of about 660,000 distinct CDR3 sequences, 8.6% of them appearing once. Healthy Caucasians supplied all donations. The same data also contributed to another study, on yellow fever vaccine responses in identical twins. As reported in that work: Reportedly, the response of twins' T cells to the vaccine seemed partly convergent, partly personalized.

The rearrangement links TRBV20-1 to TRBJ1-2; TRBD1 aligns across 9 bases. The sequence came from a woman under 30 in good health. The sample comprised PBMCs. CDR3 loop: CSATDRGFGYTF. The CDR3 bases are TGCAGTGCTACGGACAGGGGTTTTGGCTACACCTTC.